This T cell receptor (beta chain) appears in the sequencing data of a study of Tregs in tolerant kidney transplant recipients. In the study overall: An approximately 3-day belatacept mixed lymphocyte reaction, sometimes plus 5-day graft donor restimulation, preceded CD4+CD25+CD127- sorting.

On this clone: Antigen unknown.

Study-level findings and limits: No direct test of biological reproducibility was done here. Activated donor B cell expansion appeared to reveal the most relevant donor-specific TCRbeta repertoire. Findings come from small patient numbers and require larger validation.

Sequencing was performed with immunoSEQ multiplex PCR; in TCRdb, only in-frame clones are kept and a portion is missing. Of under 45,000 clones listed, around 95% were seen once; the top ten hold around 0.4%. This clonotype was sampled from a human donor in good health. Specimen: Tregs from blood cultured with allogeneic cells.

The CDR3 DNA reads as TGTGCCAGTAGCAGGGGGACCACTGAAGCTTTCTTT. The encoded protein is CASSRGTTEAFF. V usage is TRBV19 and J usage is TRBJ1-1; 7 bases align to TRBD1. V shed 6 bases, J shed 4 bases, and the junction held 2 bases outside the gene matches. This CDR3 comprises 12 residues. Germline CDR1 and CDR2: LNHDA and SQIVND (reference sequence).